Listed below are T cell receptor beta chains from one sample, sequenced in a study of shared clonotypes between healthy human individuals. Generated by immunoSEQ multiplex PCR, the TCRdb table keeps only in-frame clones and is missing some. Among over 2,000,000 clones listed, roughly 93% were seen once. The specimen was naive CD8+ T cells from PBMCs. The receptors shown here come from a man aged 18-30 years in good health. Some clones in this sample may be carry-over from other donors' samples. CDR3s include the opening cysteine and the closing phenylalanine or tryptophan. The D gene is left open where the match is weak. The size entry is marked missing in some rows and otherwise reads once, few, many or a size class.

.	TRBV4-2	TRBJ2-1	once	CASSQRDFSYNEQFF	TGTGCCAGCAGCCAGCGGGACTTCTCCTACAATGAGCAGTTCTTC
.	TRBV30	TRBJ2-3	.	CAWINPGLGTDTQYF	TGTGCCTGGATTAATCCGGGACTTGGCACAGATACGCAGTATTTT
.	TRBV10-3	TRBJ2-7	.	CAISDGGSYEQYF	TGTGCCATCAGTGATGGGGGTAGCTACGAGCAGTACTTC
.	TRBV7-8	TRBJ2-3	.	CASSSELIRDGGTDTQYF	TGTGCCAGCAGCTCGGAACTTATCCGGGACGGAGGCACAGATACGCAGTATTTT
TRBD2	TRBV25-1	TRBJ2-7	.	CASSEARELDEQYF	TGTGCCAGCAGTGAAGCGCGGGAGTTGGACGAGCAGTACTTC
.	TRBV9	TRBJ2-7	.	CASGGSYEQYF	TGTGCCAGTGGGGGGTCCTACGAGCAGTACTTC
TRBD1	TRBV18	TRBJ1-2	.	CASSPTGQGIDRRGYTF	TGTGCCAGCTCACCTACGGGACAGGGCATAGATCGTCGGGGCTACACCTTC
.	TRBV6-5	TRBJ2-7	.	CASSQTGRDEQYF	TGTGCCAGCAGTCAAACAGGCCGGGACGAGCAGTACTTC
.	TRBV11-3	TRBJ2-7	.	CASSLDLRTYAYEQYF	TGTGCCAGCAGCTTAGATCTCAGGACTTATGCCTACGAGCAGTACTTC
.	TRBV6-1	TRBJ1-5	.	CASSGRPSRGQPQHF	TGTGCCAGCAGTGGCCGGCCCTCTCGAGGCCAGCCCCAGCATTTT
.	TRBV11-2	TRBJ2-1	.	CASRPADNEQFF	TGTGCCAGTAGACCAGCAGACAATGAGCAGTTCTTC
.	TRBV9	TRBJ2-3	.	CASSAYGTPSWGDTQYF	TGTGCCAGCAGCGCATACGGGACTCCCAGTTGGGGAGATACGCAGTATTTT
.	TRBV28	TRBJ2-3	once	CASSRTPRTDTQYF	TGTGCCAGCAGTCGAACCCCGCGCACAGATACGCAGTATTTT
.	TRBV5-1	TRBJ2-1	.	CASSVGTVNEQFF	TGCGCCAGCAGCGTCGGGACCGTCAATGAGCAGTTCTTC
TRBD2	TRBV27	TRBJ2-7	.	CASSLTSSGEQYF	TGTGCCAGCAGCCTGACCTCTAGCGGCGAGCAGTACTTC
TRBD1	TRBV13	TRBJ2-3	.	CASSSFQGALFADTQYF	TGTGCCAGCAGCTCGTTTCAGGGGGCGCTTTTTGCAGATACGCAGTATTTT
.	TRBV7-9	TRBJ1-1	.	CASSSVPRVANTEAFF	TGTGCCAGCAGCAGCGTCCCTCGGGTAGCTAACACTGAAGCTTTCTTT
.	TRBV20-1	TRBJ2-1	.	CTFGAGIEQFF	TGCACCTTCGGGGCAGGGATTGAGCAGTTCTTC
.	TRBV4-1	TRBJ2-7	.	CASSQFSRERVPYEQYF	TGCGCCAGCAGCCAATTTTCTCGGGAAAGGGTCCCCTACGAGCAGTACTTC
TRBD2	TRBV27	TRBJ2-1	.	CASSFISTSGSSGNEQFF	TGTGCCAGCAGTTTTATTTCCACTAGCGGGAGTTCGGGCAATGAGCAGTTCTTC
.	TRBV20-1	TRBJ2-7	.	CSASPDYEQYF	TGCAGTGCCTCACCCGACTACGAGCAGTACTTC
TRBD1	TRBV4-1	TRBJ2-7	.	CASSQDGGTGVPYEQYF	TGCGCCAGCAGCCAAGATGGCGGGACAGGGGTTCCCTACGAGCAGTACTTC
.	TRBV9	TRBJ2-1	.	CASSPWRNNEQFF	TGTGCCAGCAGCCCCTGGCGGAACAATGAGCAGTTCTTC
.	TRBV7-3	TRBJ1-1	once	CASSNDGNTEAFF	TGTGCCAGCAGCAACGATGGGAACACTGAAGCTTTCTTT
TRBD2	TRBV4-1	TRBJ2-5	.	CASSQVIAGAEETQYF	TGCGCCAGCAGCCAAGTCATAGCGGGAGCCGAAGAGACCCAGTACTTC
.	TRBV19	TRBJ2-7	.	CASSMTAAGDEQYF	TGTGCCAGTAGTATGACGGCGGCTGGGGACGAGCAGTACTTC
.	TRBV27	TRBJ1-1	.	CASSPGAPTRDTEAFF	TGTGCCAGCAGCCCCGGGGCCCCAACTAGGGACACTGAAGCTTTCTTT
TRBD2	TRBV28	TRBJ2-7	.	CASSLVGGSSYEQYF	TGTGCCAGCAGTTTAGTCGGCGGGAGCTCCTACGAGCAGTACTTC
.	TRBV5-1	TRBJ2-2	.	CASSFKQNTGELFF	TGCGCCAGCAGCTTCAAACAGAACACCGGGGAGCTGTTTTTT
.	TRBV7-8	TRBJ1-4	.	CASSLGGGEKQEGEEKLFF	TGTGCCAGCAGCTTAGGTGGGGGAGAAAAGCAGGAGGGAGAGGAAAAACTGTTTTTT